Below are 19 T cell receptor beta chains sequenced from a single sample in a study of T cell changes during pregnancy in multiple sclerosis. Generated by immunoSEQ multiplex PCR, the TCRdb table keeps only in-frame clones and is missing some. The data contain over 25,000 clones, around nine tenths of them singletons. The specimen was CD8+ T cells from peripheral blood mononuclear cells, collected in the second trimester of pregnancy. The receptor source for this set is a female donor with multiple sclerosis, enrolled in a pregnancy study.

The gene calls are TRBV11-2 and TRBJ2-3, with 9 positions matching TRBD1. Trimming took 1 base from V and 2 from J; bases not matched to a gene: 7. The CDR3 is made up of 17 amino acids. Germline assignment: CDR1 SGHAT and CDR2 FQNNGV. The CDR3 sequence: CASSLAVGTGITDTQYF. CDR3 in DNA: TGTGCCAGCAGCTTAGCAGTCGGGACAGGGATCACAGATACGCAGTATTTT. The full variable domain, rest sourced from reference TRBV11-2 and TRBJ2-3, is EAGVAQSPRYKIIEKRQSVAFWCNPISGHATLYWYQQILGQGPKLLIQFQNNGVVDDSQLPKDRFSAERLKGVDSTLKIQPAKLEDSAVYLCASSLAVGTGITDTQYFGPGTRLTVL.

The J gene is TRBJ1-4, the V gene TRBV5-1; 9 bases match TRBD1. CDR1 and CDR2 (germline): SGHRS, YFSETQ. The CDR3 totals 15 residues. The J segment lost 7 bases and the V segment lost 2 bases, leaving 6 bases of the junction unmatched. The CDR3 bases are TGCGCCAGCAGCTTCACAGGGGGCGCAGGTGAAAAACTGTTTTTT. Its translation is CASSFTGGAGEKLFF.

This chain links TRBV27 with TRBJ1-2, with TRBD1 matching 9 bases. With 7 bases clipped from V and 0 bases from J, the junction kept 6 bases outside the gene matches. In germline, CDR1 is MNHEY, CDR2 SMNVEV (reference sequence). This CDR3 has 15 amino acids. The CDR3 sequence: CASTGTGIANYGYTF. CDR3 sequence (DNA): TGTGCCAGCACCGGGACAGGGATAGCTAACTATGGCTACACCTTC.

This clone appeared a few times. The chain has TRBV7-9 and TRBJ2-7; possible D gene TRBD2, 5 bases. V lost 5 bases and J 4 bases, leaving 18 bases between the germline ends. Germline V gene lookup returns CDR1 SEHNR and CDR2 FQNEAQ (reference sequence). The CDR3 loop spans 15 amino acids. The CDR3 here is CASSLGGDSDYEQYF. The CDR3, as DNA: TGTGCCAGCAGCCTTGGAGGAGATTCCGATTACGAGCAGTACTTC.

This sequence joins TRBV6-6 and TRBJ1-4, with 9 positions matching TRBD1. The CDR3 extends over 15 amino acids. J was trimmed by 8 bases and V by 7 bases; bases with no gene match: 11. The germline CDR1 and CDR2 sequences are MNHNY and SVGAGI (reference sequence). The CDR3 DNA sequence: TGTGCCAGCATCCCCTCGGGACAGGGTTGGGAAAAACTGTTTTTT. Amino acids: CASIPSGQGWEKLFF.

The chain links TRBV5-6 to TRBJ2-1; 8 nucleotides agree with TRBD1. This CDR3 has 15 residues. Germline V gene data show CDR1 as SGHDT and CDR2 as YYEEEE. The ends lost 0 bases at V and 2 bases at J; junction bases unmatched: 1. CDR3: CASSLVQGAYNEQFF. CDR3 coding DNA: TGTGCCAGCAGCTTGGTACAGGGGGCCTACAATGAGCAGTTCTTC.

This chain connects TRBV7-9 to TRBJ1-5; D might be TRBD1 (6 bases). CDR3 length: 17 amino acids. Germline loops: CDR1 SEHNR, CDR2 FQNEAQ (reference sequence). V was clipped by 5 bases and J by 9 bases, with 26 bases between them. CDR3 residues: CASSPTRGASGAGPQHF. The CDR3 DNA sequence: TGTGCCAGCAGCCCGACCCGGGGGGCCAGTGGAGCAGGGCCCCAGCATTTT. The full variable domain, with the rest looked up from reference TRBV7-9 and TRBJ1-5, is DTGVSQNPRHKITKRGQNVTFRCDPISEHNRLYWYRQTLGQGPEFLTYFQNEAQLEKSRLLSDRFSAERPKGSFSTLEIQRTEQGDSAMYLCASSPTRGASGAGPQHFGDGTRLSIL.

The gene calls are TRBV5-1 and TRBJ1-2, with D possibly being TRBD1 (6 bases). The germline V and J ends were trimmed by 3 bases and 6 bases, with 21 bases remaining between them. CDR3 length equals 16 residues. Germline-derived CDR1 and CDR2 are SGHRS and YFSETQ. The CDR3 DNA is TGCGCCAGCAGCTCTTTTGGAGCGGGGGCTTTAAATGGCTACACCTTC. It translates to CASSSFGAGALNGYTF.

V is TRBV30 and J is TRBJ1-6; maybe TRBD1 (6 bases). Germline V gives CDR1 GTSNPN, CDR2 SVGIG (reference sequence). The CDR3 runs to 15 residues. The ends were cut back, 1 base at V and 7 bases at J, with 14 bases in the middle. This chain's CDR3 is CAWSGTGLSNSPLHF. CDR3 DNA: TGTGCCTGGAGTGGTACAGGGTTAAGCAATTCACCCCTCCACTTT.

The V gene is TRBV29-1, the J gene TRBJ2-3; D uncertain. V gave up 7 bases and J gave up 5 bases, with 16 bases separating them. The germline V gene has CDR1 SQVTM and CDR2 ANQGSEA. This CDR3 contains 13 residues. The CDR3 here is CSALTVARDTQYF. Written as DNA, the CDR3 is TGCAGCGCCCTTACGGTAGCTCGAGATACGCAGTATTTT.

Concerning this clone itself: A far larger clone is just one base off, so this is likely a read error. This chain links TRBV10-3 with TRBJ2-7; 11 bases agree with TRBD1. Germline-derived CDR1 and CDR2 are ENHRY and SYGVKD. V was clipped by 2 bases and J by 4 bases; unmatched bases: 1. The CDR3 is 14 residues long. CDR3 residues: CAISEGQGAYEQYF. In DNA, the CDR3 is TGTGCCATCAGTGAGGGACAGGGGGCGTACGAGCAGTACTTC.

The J gene is TRBJ1-1, the V gene TRBV7-6, with a possible D match to TRBD1 (5 bases). Germline V gives CDR1 SGHVS, CDR2 FNYEAQ. This CDR3 has 16 residues. V lost 5 bases and J lost 6, with 22 bases in between. The CDR3 protein is CASSLHPTGRASEAFF. The DNA of the CDR3 is TGTGCCAGCAGCCTCCACCCCACCGGCAGGGCCTCTGAAGCTTTCTTT.

This chain uses TRBV11-2 with TRBJ2-3, with 8 bases matching TRBD2. The V and J ends lost 0 bases and 4 bases, in that order; junction bases with no gene match: 3. This CDR3 contains 15 residues. CDR1 is SGHAT, CDR2 FQNNGV, per germline. The chain's CDR3 is CASSLERGGSDTQYF. The CDR3 DNA reads as TGTGCCAGCAGCTTAGAACGGGGGGGGTCAGATACGCAGTATTTT. The full variable domain, rest sourced from reference TRBV11-2 and TRBJ2-3, is EAGVAQSPRYKIIEKRQSVAFWCNPISGHATLYWYQQILGQGPKLLIQFQNNGVVDDSQLPKDRFSAERLKGVDSTLKIQPAKLEDSAVYLCASSLERGGSDTQYFGPGTRLTVL.

This clone was detected only a few times. V and J are TRBV29-1 and TRBJ2-2, with D perhaps matching TRBD1 (5 bases). The CDR3 extends over 16 amino acids. Trimming removed 4 bases from V and 4 bases from J, with 19 bases in between. The V gene's germline CDR1 is SQVTM and CDR2 ANQGSEA. Here the CDR3 reads CSVGAGDSEITGELFF. CDR3 nucleotide sequence: TGCAGCGTTGGGGCTGGAGACAGTGAAATCACCGGGGAGCTGTTTTTT.

The chain joins TRBV10-3 to TRBJ2-7; no definite D call. V lost 0 bases to trimming and J lost 4 bases, with 7 bases between them. The CDR3 has 13 residues. Germline CDR1 reads ENHRY; CDR2 reads SYGVKD. The CDR3 here is CAISESRSYEQYF. The CDR3 coding sequence is TGTGCCATCAGTGAGTCGCGGAGTTACGAGCAGTACTTC.

The chain combines TRBV6-4 with TRBJ2-3, with 11 bases identical to TRBD1. This CDR3 spans 15 amino acids. The germline V gene encodes CDR1 MRHNA and CDR2 SNTAGT. V shed 0 bases and J 4 bases; nucleotides not matched to a gene: 0. The CDR3 reads CASSDSGQGADTQYF. CDR3 nucleotide sequence: TGTGCCAGCAGTGACTCGGGACAGGGGGCAGATACGCAGTATTTT.

This chain links TRBV28 with TRBJ2-1; 7 bases are a match to TRBD1. V dropped 4 bases and J dropped 10; count of bases not matched to a gene: 4. Germline V gene sequence: CDR1 MDHEN, CDR2 SYDVKM. The CDR3 consists of 12 residues. The CDR3 reads CASSWTGLEQFF. The CDR3 DNA is TGTGCCAGCAGTTGGACAGGTCTCGAGCAGTTCTTC.

V is TRBV16 and J is TRBJ2-7; 7 positions agree with TRBD1. With 8 bases clipped from V and 4 bases from J, the junction kept 8 bases outside the gene matches. The germline gives CDR1 KGHSY, CDR2 FQNENV. This CDR3 is 13 amino acids long. In DNA, the CDR3 is TGTGCCAGCGCCCCCGACAGGGTGTACGAGCAGTACTTC. Translating it yields CASAPDRVYEQYF. Complete variable domain (other parts from reference TRBV16 and TRBJ2-7): GEEVAQTPKHLVRGEGQKAKLYCAPIKGHSYVFWYQQVLKNEFKFLISFQNENVFDETGMPKERFSAKCLPNSPCSLEIQATKLEDSAVYFCASAPDRVYEQYFGPGTRLTVT.

This chain connects TRBV27 to TRBJ2-3; D gene uncertain. This CDR3 is built from 14 residues. Deletions cut 5 bases from V and 2 bases from J, with 11 bases between. The germline V gene encodes CDR1 MNHEY and CDR2 SMNVEV (reference sequence). In DNA form, the CDR3 reads TGTGCCAGCAGTACCACTACCTACACAGATACGCAGTATTTT. As protein: CASSTTTYTDTQYF.